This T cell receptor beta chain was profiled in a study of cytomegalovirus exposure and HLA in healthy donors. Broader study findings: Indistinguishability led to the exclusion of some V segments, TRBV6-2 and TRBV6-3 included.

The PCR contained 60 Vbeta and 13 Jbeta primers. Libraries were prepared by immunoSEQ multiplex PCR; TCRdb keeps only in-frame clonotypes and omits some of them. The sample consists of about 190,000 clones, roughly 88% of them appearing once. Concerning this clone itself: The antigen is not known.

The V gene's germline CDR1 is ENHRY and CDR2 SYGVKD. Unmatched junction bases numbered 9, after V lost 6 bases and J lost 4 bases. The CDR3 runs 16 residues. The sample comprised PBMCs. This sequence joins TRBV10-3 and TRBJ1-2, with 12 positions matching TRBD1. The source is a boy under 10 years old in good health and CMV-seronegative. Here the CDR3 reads CAIRSGTGGRGYGYTF. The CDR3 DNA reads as TGTGCCATCAGGTCCGGGACAGGGGGCCGGGGCTATGGCTACACCTTC.